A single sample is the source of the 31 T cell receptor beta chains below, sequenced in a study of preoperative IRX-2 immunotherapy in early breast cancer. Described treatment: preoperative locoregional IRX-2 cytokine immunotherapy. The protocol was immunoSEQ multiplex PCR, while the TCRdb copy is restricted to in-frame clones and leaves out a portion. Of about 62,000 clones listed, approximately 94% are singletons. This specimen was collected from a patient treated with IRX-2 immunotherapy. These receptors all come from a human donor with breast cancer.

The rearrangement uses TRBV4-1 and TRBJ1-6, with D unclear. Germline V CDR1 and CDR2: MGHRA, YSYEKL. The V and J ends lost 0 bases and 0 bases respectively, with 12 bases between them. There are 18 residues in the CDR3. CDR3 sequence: CASSQEAVVSSYNSPLHF. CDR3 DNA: TGCGCCAGCAGCCAAGAAGCAGTGGTGAGCTCCTATAATTCACCCCTCCACTTT.

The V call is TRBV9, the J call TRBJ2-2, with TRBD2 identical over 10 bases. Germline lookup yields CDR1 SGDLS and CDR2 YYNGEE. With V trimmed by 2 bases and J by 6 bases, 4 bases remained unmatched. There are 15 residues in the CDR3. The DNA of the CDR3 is TGTGCCAGCAGCGTTCAAAGCGGGGGGGCCGGGGAGCTGTTTTTT. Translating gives CASSVQSGGAGELFF.

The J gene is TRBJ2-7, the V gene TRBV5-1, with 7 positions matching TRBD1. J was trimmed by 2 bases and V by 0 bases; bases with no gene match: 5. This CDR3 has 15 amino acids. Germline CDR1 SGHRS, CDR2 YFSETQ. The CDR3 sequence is CASSLGDSRTYEQYF. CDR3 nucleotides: TGCGCCAGCAGCTTGGGGGACAGCAGAACCTACGAGCAGTACTTC.

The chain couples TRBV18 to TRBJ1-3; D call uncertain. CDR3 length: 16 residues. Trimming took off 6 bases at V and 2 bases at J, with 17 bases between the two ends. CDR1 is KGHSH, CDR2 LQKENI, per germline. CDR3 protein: CASSENQDSAGNTIYF. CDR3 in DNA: TGTGCCAGCTCCGAAAACCAGGACTCCGCTGGAAACACCATATATTTT.

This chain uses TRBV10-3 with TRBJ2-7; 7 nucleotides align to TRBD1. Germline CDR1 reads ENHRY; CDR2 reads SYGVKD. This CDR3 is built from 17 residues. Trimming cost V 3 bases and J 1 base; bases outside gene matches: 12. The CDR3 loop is CAISDLTSGTVSYEQYF. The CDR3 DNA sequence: TGTGCCATCAGTGACCTAACCTCCGGGACAGTTTCCTACGAGCAGTACTTC.

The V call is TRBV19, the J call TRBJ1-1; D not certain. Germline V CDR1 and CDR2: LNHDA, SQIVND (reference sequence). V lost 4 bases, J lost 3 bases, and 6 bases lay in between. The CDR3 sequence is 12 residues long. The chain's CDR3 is CASSSSYTEAFF. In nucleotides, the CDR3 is TGTGCCAGTAGTAGCAGTTACACTGAAGCTTTCTTT. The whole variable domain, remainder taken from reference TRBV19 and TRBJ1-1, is DGGITQSPKYLFRKEGQNVTLSCEQNLNHDAMYWYRQDPGQGLRLIYYSQIVNDFQKGDIAEGYSVSREKKESFPLTVTSAQKNPTAFYLCASSSSYTEAFFGQGTRLTVV.

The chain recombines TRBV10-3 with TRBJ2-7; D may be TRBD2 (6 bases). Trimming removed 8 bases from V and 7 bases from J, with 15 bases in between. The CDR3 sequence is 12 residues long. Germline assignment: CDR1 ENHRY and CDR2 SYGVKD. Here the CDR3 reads CAIGGSGTEQYF. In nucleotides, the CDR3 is TGTGCCATCGGAGGGTCGGGAACGGAGCAGTACTTC.

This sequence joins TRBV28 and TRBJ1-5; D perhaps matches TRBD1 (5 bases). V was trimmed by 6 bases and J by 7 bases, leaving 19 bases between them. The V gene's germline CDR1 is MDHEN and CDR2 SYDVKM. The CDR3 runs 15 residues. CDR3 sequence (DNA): TGTGCCAGCAGCCCACCCGAGGGGTTATGGCAGCCCCAGCATTTT. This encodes CASSPPEGLWQPQHF.

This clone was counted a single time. CDR3 residues: CASSSRDTTQRQYF. The CDR3 nucleotides are TGTGCCAGCAGCTCACGGGACACCACCCAACGGCAGTACTTC. The chain uses TRBV5-4 and TRBJ2-7, with D possibly TRBD1 on 6 matching bases. V was cut by 3 bases and J by 9 bases, with 19 bases left in between. The germline V gene encodes CDR1 SGHNT and CDR2 YYREEE (reference sequence). This CDR3 has 14 residues.

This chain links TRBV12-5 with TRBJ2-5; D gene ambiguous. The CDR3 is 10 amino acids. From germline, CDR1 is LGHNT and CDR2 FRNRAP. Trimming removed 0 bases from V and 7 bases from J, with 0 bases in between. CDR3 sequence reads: CASGLVTQYF. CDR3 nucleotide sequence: TGTGCTAGTGGTTTGGTGACCCAGTACTTC.

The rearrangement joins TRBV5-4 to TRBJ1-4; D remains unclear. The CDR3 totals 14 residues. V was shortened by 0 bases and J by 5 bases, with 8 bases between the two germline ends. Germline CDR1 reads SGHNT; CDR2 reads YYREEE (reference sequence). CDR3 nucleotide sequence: TGTGCCAGCAGCTTGGGAGGACGCAATGAAAAACTGTTTTTT. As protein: CASSLGGRNEKLFF.

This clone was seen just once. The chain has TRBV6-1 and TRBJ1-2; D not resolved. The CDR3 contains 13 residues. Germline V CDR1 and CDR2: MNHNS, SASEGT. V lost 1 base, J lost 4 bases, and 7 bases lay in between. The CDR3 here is CASSEVPLYGYTF. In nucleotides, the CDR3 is TGTGCCAGCAGTGAAGTACCCCTCTATGGCTACACCTTC.

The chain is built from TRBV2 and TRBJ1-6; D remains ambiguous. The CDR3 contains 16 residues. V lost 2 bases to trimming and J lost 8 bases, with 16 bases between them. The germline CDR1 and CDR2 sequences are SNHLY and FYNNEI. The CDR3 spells CASSELGPGVDSPLHF. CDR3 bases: TGTGCCAGCAGTGAATTAGGGCCGGGTGTGGATTCACCCCTCCACTTT.

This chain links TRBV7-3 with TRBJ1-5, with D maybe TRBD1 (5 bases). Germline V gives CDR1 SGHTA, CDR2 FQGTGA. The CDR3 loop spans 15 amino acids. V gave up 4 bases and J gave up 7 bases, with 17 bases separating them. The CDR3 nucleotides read TGTGCCAGCAGCTCATTTGGGGGGGTCGGGCAGCCCCAGCATTTT. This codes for CASSSFGGVGQPQHF.

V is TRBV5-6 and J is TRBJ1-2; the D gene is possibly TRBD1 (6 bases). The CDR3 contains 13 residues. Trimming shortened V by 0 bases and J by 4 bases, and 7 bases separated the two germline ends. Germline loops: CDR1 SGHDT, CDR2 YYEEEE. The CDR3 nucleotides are TGTGCCAGCAGCTTGGGGACAGTCTATGGCTACACCTTC. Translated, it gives CASSLGTVYGYTF.

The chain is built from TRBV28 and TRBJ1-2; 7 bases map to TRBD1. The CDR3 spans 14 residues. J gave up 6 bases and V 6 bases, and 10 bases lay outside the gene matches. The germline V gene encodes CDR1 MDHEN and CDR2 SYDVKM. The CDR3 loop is CASSGRGHLNGYTF. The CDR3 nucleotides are TGTGCCAGCAGCGGGAGGGGGCATCTCAATGGCTACACCTTC.

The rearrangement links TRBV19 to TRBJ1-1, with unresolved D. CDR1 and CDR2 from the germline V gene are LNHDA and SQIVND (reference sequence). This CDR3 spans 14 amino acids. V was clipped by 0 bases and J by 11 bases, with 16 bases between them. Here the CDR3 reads CASSIDRTRRWAFF. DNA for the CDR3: TGTGCCAGTAGTATAGATCGGACCCGTCGATGGGCTTTCTTT.

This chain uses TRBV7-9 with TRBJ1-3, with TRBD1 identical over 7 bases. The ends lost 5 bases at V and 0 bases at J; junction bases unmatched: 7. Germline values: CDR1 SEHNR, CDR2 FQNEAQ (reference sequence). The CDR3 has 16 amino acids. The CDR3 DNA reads TGTGCCAGCAGCCGGACAGGAGAAAGCTCTGGAAACACCATATATTTT. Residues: CASSRTGESSGNTIYF.

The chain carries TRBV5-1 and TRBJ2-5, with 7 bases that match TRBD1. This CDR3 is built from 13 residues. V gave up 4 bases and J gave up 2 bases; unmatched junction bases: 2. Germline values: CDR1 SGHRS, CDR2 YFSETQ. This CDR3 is CASSRGQQETQYF. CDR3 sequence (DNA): TGCGCCAGCAGCAGGGGACAGCAAGAGACCCAGTACTTC.

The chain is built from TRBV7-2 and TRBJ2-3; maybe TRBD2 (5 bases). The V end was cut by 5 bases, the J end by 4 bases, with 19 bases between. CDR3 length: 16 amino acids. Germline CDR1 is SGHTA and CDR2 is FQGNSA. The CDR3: CASSPSGIRHADTQYF. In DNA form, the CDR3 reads TGTGCCAGCAGCCCTTCCGGGATAAGGCATGCAGATACGCAGTATTTT.

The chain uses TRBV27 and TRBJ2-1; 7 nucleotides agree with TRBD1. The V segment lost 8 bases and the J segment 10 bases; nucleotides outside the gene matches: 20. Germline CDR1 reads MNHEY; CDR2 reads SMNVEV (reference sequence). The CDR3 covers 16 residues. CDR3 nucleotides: TGTGCCAGCGGATCAGGCCAGGGGGTGGCACTATGGGAGCAGTTCTTC. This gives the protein CASGSGQGVALWEQFF.

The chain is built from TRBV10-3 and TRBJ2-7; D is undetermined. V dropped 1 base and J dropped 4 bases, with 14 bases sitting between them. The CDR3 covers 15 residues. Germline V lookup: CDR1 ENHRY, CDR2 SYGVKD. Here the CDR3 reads CAISELGAVGYEQYF. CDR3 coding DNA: TGTGCCATCAGTGAGTTGGGTGCCGTGGGTTACGAGCAGTACTTC.

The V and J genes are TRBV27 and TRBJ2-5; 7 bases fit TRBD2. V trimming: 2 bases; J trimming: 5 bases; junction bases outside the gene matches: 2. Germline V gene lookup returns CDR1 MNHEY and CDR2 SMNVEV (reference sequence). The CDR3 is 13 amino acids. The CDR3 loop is CASSLREGETQYF. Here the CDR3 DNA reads TGTGCCAGCAGTTTAAGGGAGGGTGAGACCCAGTACTTC.

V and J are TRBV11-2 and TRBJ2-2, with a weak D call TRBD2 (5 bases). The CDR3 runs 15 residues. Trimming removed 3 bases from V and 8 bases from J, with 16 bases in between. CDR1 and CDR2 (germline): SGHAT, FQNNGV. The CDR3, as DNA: TGTGCCAGCAGCTTTAGAGAGGGTAGACGTGGGGAGCTGTTTTTT. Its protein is CASSFREGRRGELFF.

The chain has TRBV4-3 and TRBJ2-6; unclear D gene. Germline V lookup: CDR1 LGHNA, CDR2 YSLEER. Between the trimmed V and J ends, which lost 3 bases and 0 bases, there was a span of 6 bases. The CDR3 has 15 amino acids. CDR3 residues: CASSHGDSGANVLTF. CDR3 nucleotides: TGCGCCAGCAGCCATGGTGACTCTGGGGCCAACGTCCTGACTTTC.

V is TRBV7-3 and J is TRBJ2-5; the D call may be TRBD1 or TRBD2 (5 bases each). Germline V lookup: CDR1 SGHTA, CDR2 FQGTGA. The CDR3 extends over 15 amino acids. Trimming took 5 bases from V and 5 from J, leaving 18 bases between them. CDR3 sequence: CASSLTGTTWETQYF. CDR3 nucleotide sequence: TGTGCCAGCAGCCTCACCGGGACCACGTGGGAGACCCAGTACTTC.

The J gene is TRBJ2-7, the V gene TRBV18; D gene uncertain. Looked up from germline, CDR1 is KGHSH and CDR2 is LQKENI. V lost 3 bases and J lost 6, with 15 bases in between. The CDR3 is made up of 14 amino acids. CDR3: CASSPQVKVGEQYF. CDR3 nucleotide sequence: TGTGCCAGCTCACCTCAGGTTAAGGTAGGCGAGCAGTACTTC.

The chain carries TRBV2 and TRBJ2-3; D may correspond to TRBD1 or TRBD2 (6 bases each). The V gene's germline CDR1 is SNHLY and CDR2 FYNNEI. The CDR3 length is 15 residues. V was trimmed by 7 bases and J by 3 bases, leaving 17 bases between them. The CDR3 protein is CASTIQGGETDTQYF. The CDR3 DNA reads TGTGCCAGCACCATACAGGGAGGAGAAACAGATACGCAGTATTTT.

The CDR3 spells CASRGLAPRETQYF. For the CDR3, the DNA is TGTGCCAGCAGAGGACTAGCGCCGCGAGAGACCCAGTACTTC. This chain uses TRBV6-5 with TRBJ2-5, with 9 bases aligning to TRBD2. Germline-derived CDR1 and CDR2 are MNHEY and SVGAGI. The CDR3 contains 14 residues. The trim removed 6 bases at V and 4 bases at J, leaving 6 bases unmatched.

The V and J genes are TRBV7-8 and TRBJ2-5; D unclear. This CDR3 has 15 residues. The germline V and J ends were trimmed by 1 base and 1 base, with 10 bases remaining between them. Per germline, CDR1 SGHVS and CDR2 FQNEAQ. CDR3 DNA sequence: TGTGCCAGCAGCTTAGAGTCCCGAAGCCAAGAGACCCAGTACTTC. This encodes CASSLESRSQETQYF.

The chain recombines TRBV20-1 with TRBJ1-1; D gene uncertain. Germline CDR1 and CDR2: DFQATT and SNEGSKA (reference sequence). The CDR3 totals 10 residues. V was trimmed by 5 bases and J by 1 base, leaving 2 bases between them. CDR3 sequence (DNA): TGCAGTGCTTCGAACACTGAAGCTTTCTTT. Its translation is CSASNTEAFF.